This T cell receptor (beta chain) was captured in a study of blood T cell repertoires in COVID-19. Overall study: Italy, Spain and the United States were the sources of the convalescent and acute COVID-19 samples. Sample material is recorded as cDNA or gDNA derived from T cells, B-cell-depleted T cells, or PBMCs.

CDR1 is SSHAT, CDR2 FNYEAQ, per germline (reference sequence). The CDR3 runs to 14 residues. V dropped 5 bases and J dropped 1 base, with 11 bases sitting between them. In the authors' methods: Amplification of reference gene primers was used by the study to estimate nucleated cell counts. The repertoire was sequenced with immunoSEQ multiplex PCR; TCRdb's copy has only in-frame clones and lacks some. The V and J calls and clone size were taken over from that table, and D and trimming were inferred from the DNA. This sample has approximately 190,000 clones, with about 85% found just once. The sample was peripheral blood. This chain joins TRBV7-7 and TRBJ2-5; no firm D call. The clonotype originates from a man aged 55 to 70 with active or convalescent COVID-19. CDR3 amino acids: CASSLTATQETQYF. The DNA of the CDR3 is TGTGCCAGCAGCCTAACAGCAACCCAAGAGACCCAGTACTTC. The whole variable domain, remainder taken from reference TRBV7-7 and TRBJ2-5, is GAGVSQSPRYKVTKRGQDVTLRCDPISSHATLYWYQQALGQGPEFLTYFNYEAQPDKSGLPSDRFSAERPEGSISTLTIQRTEQRDSAMYRCASSLTATQETQYFGPGTRLLVL.